This TCR beta chain was observed in a study of PD-1 blockade in classical Hodgkin lymphoma. As to time point: cycle 4 day 1 (C4D1), after more than 5 weeks of nivolumab. Every single patient, without exception, relapsed after autologous stem cell transplantation, and brentuximab vedotin exposure varied. Assay: immunoSEQ multiplex PCR; the TCRdb copy retains only in-frame clones and omits some. This table has about 94,000 clones, about 92% appearing once. The V gene's germline CDR1 is MNHEY and CDR2 SVGAGI. V gave up 5 bases and J gave up 3 bases; unmatched junction bases: 5. The CDR3 totals 14 residues.

The specimen was peripheral blood mononuclear cells (PBMCs), collected before the fourth cycle of nivolumab. The sequence was collected from a human donor with classical Hodgkin lymphoma. The chain recombines TRBV6-5 with TRBJ1-2; 8 bases map to TRBD1. CDR3 sequence reads: CASSRMTGDYGYTF. The CDR3 DNA reads TGTGCCAGCAGTCGGATGACAGGGGACTATGGCTACACCTTC.